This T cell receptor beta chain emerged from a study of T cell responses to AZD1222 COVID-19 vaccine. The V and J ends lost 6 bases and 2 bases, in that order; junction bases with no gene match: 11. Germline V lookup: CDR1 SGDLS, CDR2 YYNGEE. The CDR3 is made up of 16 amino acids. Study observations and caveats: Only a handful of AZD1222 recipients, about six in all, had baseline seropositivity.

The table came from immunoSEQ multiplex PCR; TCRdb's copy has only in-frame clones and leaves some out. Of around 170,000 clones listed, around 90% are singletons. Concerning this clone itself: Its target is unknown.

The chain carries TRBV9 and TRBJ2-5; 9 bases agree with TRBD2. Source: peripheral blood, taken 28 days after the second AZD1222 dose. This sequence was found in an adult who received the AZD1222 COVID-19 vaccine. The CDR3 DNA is TGTGCCAGCACCCGGTGGGCGGGGGGGAAGCAAGAGACCCAGTACTTC. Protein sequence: CASTRWAGGKQETQYF.